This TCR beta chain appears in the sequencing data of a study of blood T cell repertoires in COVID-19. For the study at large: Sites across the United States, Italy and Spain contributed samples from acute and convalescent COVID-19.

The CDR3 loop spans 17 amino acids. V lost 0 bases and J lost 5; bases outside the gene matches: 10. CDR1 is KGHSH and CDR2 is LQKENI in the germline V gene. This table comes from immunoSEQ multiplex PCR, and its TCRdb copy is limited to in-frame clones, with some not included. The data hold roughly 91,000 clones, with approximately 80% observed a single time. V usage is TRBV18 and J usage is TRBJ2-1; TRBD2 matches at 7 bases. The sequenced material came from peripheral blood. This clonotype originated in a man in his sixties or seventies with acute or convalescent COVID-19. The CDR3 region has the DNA TGTGCCAGCTCACCACCGATTAGGGCAAGCGGGGACAATGAGCAGTTCTTC. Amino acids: CASSPPIRASGDNEQFF.